A selection of T cell receptor beta chains follows, all from one sample in a study of CD8 T cells in Susac syndrome. TCRdb itself ran the immunoSEQ multiplex PCR reads through MiXCR, one entry per CDR3 protein. The profile shows approximately 260,000 distinct CDR3 sequences, 90% to 96% of them singletons. Sample: CD4+ T cells from PBMCs. The receptors here all came from a human donor with Susac syndrome. Both conserved end residues are part of each CDR3. A D gene is named only where the DNA matches it firmly. Size values are once, few and many counts, or a class for expanded clones, and some rows have none.

D gene	V gene	clone size	J gene	CDR3 protein	CDR3 DNA
TRBD1	TRBV7-9	.	TRBJ1-2	CASSRWTGQSNYGYTF	TGTGCCAGCAGCCGATGGACAGGCCAATCTAACTATGGCTACACCTTC
TRBD1	TRBV18	.	TRBJ2-5	CASSKGQGTETQYF	TGTGCCAGCTCAAAAGGACAGGGGACAGAGACCCAGTACTTC
.	TRBV20-1	.	TRBJ1-2	CSARVQSRYGYTF	TGCAGTGCTAGAGTCCAATCCCGCTATGGCTACACCTTC
.	TRBV29-1	.	TRBJ2-1	CSAKQASSYNEQFF	TGCAGCGCAAAACAGGCCAGCTCCTACAATGAGCAGTTCTTC
.	TRBV25-1	.	TRBJ2-1	CASSEESLQFF	TGTGCCAGCAGTGAGGAGTCCCTGCAGTTCTTC
TRBD1	TRBV6-1	.	TRBJ2-7	CASSLEDRGYEQYF	TGTGCCAGCAGTTTGGAGGACAGGGGCTACGAGCAGTACTTC
TRBD2	TRBV30	.	TRBJ2-7	CAWRLAGGHEQYF	TGTGCCTGGAGATTAGCGGGAGGACACGAGCAGTACTTC
TRBD1	TRBV7-3	.	TRBJ1-1	CASSTGQGWTEAFF	TGTGCCAGCAGCACCGGACAGGGGTGGACTGAAGCTTTCTTT
TRBD2	TRBV18	.	TRBJ2-1	CASSQREGSNEQFF	TGTGCCAGCTCACAGCGGGAGGGGAGCAATGAGCAGTTCTTC
.	TRBV7-6	.	TRBJ1-5	CASSSRPGGSNQPQHF	TGTGCCAGCAGCTCCCGCCCTGGAGGGAGCAATCAGCCCCAGCATTTT
.	TRBV29-1	once	TRBJ1-2	CSVSRGGEAGYTF	TGCAGCGTCTCCAGAGGAGGGGAGGCTGGCTACACCTTC
.	TRBV15	.	TRBJ1-5	CATSRDPGQPQHF	TGTGCCACCAGCAGAGATCCGGGGCAGCCCCAGCATTTT
.	TRBV20-1	once	TRBJ1-5	CSAPLPQHF	TGCAGTGCGCCTCTGCCCCAGCATTTT
.	TRBV4-1	.	TRBJ2-7	CASSQGRLRSNDEQYF	TGCGCCAGCAGCCAAGGACGCCTCCGCTCCAACGACGAGCAGTACTTC
.	TRBV15	.	TRBJ1-1	CATSRLVPPEAFF	TGTGCCACCAGCAGGCTAGTTCCACCAGAAGCTTTCTTT
TRBD2	TRBV27	.	TRBJ2-4	CASSPTSGRATQYF	TGTGCCAGCAGCCCCACTAGCGGGAGGGCCACTCAGTACTTC
.	TRBV30	once	TRBJ2-7	CAWSPRLGGYEQYF	TGTGCCTGGAGTCCCAGACTAGGCGGGTACGAGCAGTACTTC
TRBD1	TRBV5-1	.	TRBJ1-3	CASSVPGQGNTIYF	TGCGCCAGCAGCGTCCCGGGACAGGGAAACACCATATATTTT
TRBD1	TRBV25-1	.	TRBJ2-7	CASTGTGLNEQYF	TGTGCCAGCACCGGGACAGGATTGAACGAGCAGTACTTC
.	TRBV7-9	.	TRBJ1-1	CASSLYEVDTEAFF	TGTGCCAGCAGCTTATATGAGGTAGACACTGAAGCTTTCTTT
.	TRBV30	.	TRBJ1-2	CAWSAMTGYGYTF	TGTGCCTGGAGCGCTATGACTGGGTATGGCTACACCTTC
TRBD1	TRBV4-1	once	TRBJ2-6	CASSQGTGSSSGANVLTF	TGCGCCAGCAGCCAAGGGACAGGCTCCTCCTCTGGGGCCAACGTCCTGACTTTC
.	TRBV14	.	TRBJ2-3	CASSQASTSTDTQYF	TGTGCCAGCAGCCAAGCCTCAACTAGCACAGATACGCAGTATTTT
.	TRBV2	.	TRBJ1-1	CASSELTPGDGTEAFF	TGTGCCAGCAGTGAGCTTACCCCAGGGGACGGCACTGAAGCTTTCTTT
.	TRBV30	.	TRBJ2-3	CAWSVYVLYTDTQYF	TGTGCCTGGAGTGTATACGTCCTTTACACAGATACGCAGTATTTT
TRBD1	TRBV15	once	TRBJ2-7	CATSKDRAYEQYF	TGTGCCACCAGCAAGGACAGGGCCTACGAGCAGTACTTC
.	TRBV6-1	once	TRBJ2-7	CASTTRYYEQYF	TGTGCCAGCACAACCAGATACTACGAGCAGTACTTC
.	TRBV9	.	TRBJ1-1	CASSPSGSDEAFF	TGTGCCAGCAGTCCTAGCGGCAGCGATGAAGCTTTCTTT
TRBD2	TRBV18	.	TRBJ2-7	CASSPGLAVRYEQYF	TGTGCCAGCTCACCAGGGCTAGCGGTCCGATACGAGCAGTACTTC
.	TRBV28	.	TRBJ1-5	CASSLLGPQPQHF	TGTGCCAGCAGTTTATTAGGGCCTCAGCCCCAGCATTTT
.	TRBV7-8	.	TRBJ2-7	CASSLRTTSSYEQYF	TGTGCCAGCAGCTTAAGGACGACTAGCTCCTACGAGCAGTACTTC
TRBD2	TRBV20-1	.	TRBJ2-3	CSAGIPREFPHTQYF	TGCAGTGCTGGGATCCCGCGGGAGTTCCCCCATACGCAGTATTTT
TRBD2	TRBV11-2	.	TRBJ2-3	CASSLTSGADTQYF	TGTGCCAGCAGCCTGACTAGCGGGGCAGATACGCAGTATTTT
.	TRBV18	.	TRBJ2-3	CASSPLTGKRTDTQYF	TGTGCCAGCTCACCCCTAACAGGGAAGCGCACAGATACGCAGTATTTT
.	TRBV29-1	.	TRBJ1-2	CSAGNGANGYTF	TGCAGCGCCGGAAATGGCGCGAATGGCTACACCTTC
.	TRBV2	.	TRBJ1-5	CASRGGVSNQPQHF	TGTGCCAGCCGGGGGGGAGTTAGCAATCAGCCCCAGCATTTT
.	TRBV20-1	.	TRBJ1-2	CSASNHGRIRDGYTF	TGCAGTGCCTCTAACCATGGACGGATACGGGATGGCTACACCTTC
.	TRBV9	.	TRBJ2-1	CASSVRSDQLFNEQFF	TGTGCCAGCAGCGTAAGGTCCGACCAACTGTTCAATGAGCAGTTCTTC
.	TRBV5-1	.	TRBJ2-3	CASSLRGISTDTQYF	TGCGCCAGCAGCCTCAGGGGAATTAGCACAGATACGCAGTATTTT
.	TRBV4-1	.	TRBJ2-1	CASSQDPREIGNEQFF	TGCGCCAGCAGCCAAGACCCCCGGGAAATCGGAAATGAGCAGTTCTTC
TRBD2	TRBV28	.	TRBJ2-7	CASSDGTSGIYEQYF	TGTGCCAGCAGTGACGGGACTAGCGGGATCTACGAGCAGTACTTC
.	TRBV11-3	.	TRBJ2-5	CASSLGQDGETQYF	TGTGCCAGCAGCTTAGGACAGGACGGGGAGACCCAGTACTTC
.	TRBV2	.	TRBJ1-5	CAGGQYSNQPQHF	TGTGCCGGGGGCCAATATAGCAATCAGCCCCAGCATTTT